This T cell receptor (beta chain) was recovered during a study of Graves' ophthalmopathy and Graves' hyperthyroidism. This clonotype was recorded many times. The TCR beta CDR3 regions underwent amplification from RNA transcripts. The library came from an HTBI-primed first-round RT-PCR and a second-round multiplex PCR. TCRdb processed the multiplex PCR reads anew with MiXCR; each CDR3 protein has one entry. The sample has about 180,000 distinct CDR3 sequences; less than 45% are singletons. Between the trimmed V and J ends, which lost 0 bases and 3 bases, there was a span of 12 bases. The CDR3 spans 16 residues. CDR1 is MGHRA and CDR2 is YSYEKL in the germline V gene.

The chain carries TRBV4-1 and TRBJ1-5; no firm D call. Sequencing input: peripheral blood. The sequence was collected from a woman in her 40s with Graves' ophthalmopathy. Here the CDR3 reads CASSQDPGIHNQPQHF. Written as DNA, the CDR3 is TGCGCCAGCAGCCAAGATCCCGGGATTCACAATCAGCCCCAGCATTTT.